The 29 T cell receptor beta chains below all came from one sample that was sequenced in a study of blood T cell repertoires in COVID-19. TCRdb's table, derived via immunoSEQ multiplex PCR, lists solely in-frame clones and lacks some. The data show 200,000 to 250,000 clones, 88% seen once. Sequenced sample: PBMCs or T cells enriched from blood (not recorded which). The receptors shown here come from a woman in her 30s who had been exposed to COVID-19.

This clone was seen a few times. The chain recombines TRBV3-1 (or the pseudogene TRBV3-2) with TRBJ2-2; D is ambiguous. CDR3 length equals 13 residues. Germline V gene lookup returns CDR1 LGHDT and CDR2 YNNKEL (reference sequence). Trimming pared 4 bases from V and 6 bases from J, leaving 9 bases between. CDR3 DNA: TGTGCCAGCAGCCCCGTCCTAGCCGGGGAGCTGTTTTTT. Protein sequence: CASSPVLAGELFF.

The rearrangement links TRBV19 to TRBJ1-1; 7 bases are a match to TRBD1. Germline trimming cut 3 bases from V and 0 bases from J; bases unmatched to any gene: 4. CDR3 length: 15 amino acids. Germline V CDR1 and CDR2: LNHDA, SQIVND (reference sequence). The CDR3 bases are TGTGCCAGTAGTATGGGGGGACAGTTGAACACTGAAGCTTTCTTT. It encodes CASSMGGQLNTEAFF.

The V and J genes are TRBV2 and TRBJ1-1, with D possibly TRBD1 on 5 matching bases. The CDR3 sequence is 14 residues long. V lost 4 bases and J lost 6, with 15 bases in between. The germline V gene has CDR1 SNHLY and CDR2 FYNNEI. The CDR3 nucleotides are TGTGCCAGCAGTGCGAACCCGGGGACTGCTGAAGCTTTCTTT. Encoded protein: CASSANPGTAEAFF. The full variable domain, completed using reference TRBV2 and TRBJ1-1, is EPEVTQTPSHQVTQMGQEVILRCVPISNHLYFYWYRQILGQKVEFLVSFYNNEISEKSEIFDDQFSVERPDGSNFTLKIRSTKLEDSAMYFCASSANPGTAEAFFGQGTRLTVV.

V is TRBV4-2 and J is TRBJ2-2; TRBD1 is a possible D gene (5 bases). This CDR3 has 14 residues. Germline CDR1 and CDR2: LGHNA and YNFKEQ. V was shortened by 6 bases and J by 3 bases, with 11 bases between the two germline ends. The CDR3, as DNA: TGTGCCAGCAGTCGGCAGGGATACACCGGGGAGCTGTTTTTT. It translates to CASSRQGYTGELFF.

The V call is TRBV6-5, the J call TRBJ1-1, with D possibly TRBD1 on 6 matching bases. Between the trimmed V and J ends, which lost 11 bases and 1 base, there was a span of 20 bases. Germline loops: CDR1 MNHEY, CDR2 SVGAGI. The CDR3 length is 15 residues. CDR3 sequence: CAGTLSTTGNTEAFF. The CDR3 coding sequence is TGTGCCGGGACCCTTTCTACGACAGGGAACACTGAAGCTTTCTTT.

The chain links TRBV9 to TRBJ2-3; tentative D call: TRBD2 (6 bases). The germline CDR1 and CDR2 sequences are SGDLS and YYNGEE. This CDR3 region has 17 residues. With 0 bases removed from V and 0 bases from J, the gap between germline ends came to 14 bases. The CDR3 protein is CASSVGSAGSSTDTQYF. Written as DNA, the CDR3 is TGTGCCAGCAGCGTAGGATCCGCGGGGAGTAGCACAGATACGCAGTATTTT.

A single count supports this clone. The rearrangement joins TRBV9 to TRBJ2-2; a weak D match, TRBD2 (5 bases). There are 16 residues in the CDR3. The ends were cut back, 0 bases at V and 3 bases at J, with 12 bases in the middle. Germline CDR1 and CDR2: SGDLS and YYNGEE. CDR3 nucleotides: TGTGCCAGCAGCGTAGATTCTAGCCGGTACACCGGGGAGCTGTTTTTT. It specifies CASSVDSSRYTGELFF. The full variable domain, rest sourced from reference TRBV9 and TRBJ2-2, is DSGVTQTPKHLITATGQRVTLRCSPRSGDLSVYWYQQSLDQGLQFLIQYYNGEERAKGNILERFSAQQFPDLHSELNLSSLELGDSALYFCASSVDSSRYTGELFFGEGSRLTVL.

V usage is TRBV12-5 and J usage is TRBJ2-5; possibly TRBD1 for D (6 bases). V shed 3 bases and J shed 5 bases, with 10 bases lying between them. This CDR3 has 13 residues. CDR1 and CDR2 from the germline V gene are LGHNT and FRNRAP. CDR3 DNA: TGTGCTAGTGGTTTTTGGGACACTGAGACCCAGTACTTC. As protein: CASGFWDTETQYF.

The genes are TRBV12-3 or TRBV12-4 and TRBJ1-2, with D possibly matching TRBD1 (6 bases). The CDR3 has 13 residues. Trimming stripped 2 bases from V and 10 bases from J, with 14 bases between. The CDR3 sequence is CASSLSGQLNYTF. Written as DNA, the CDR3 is TGTGCCAGCAGTTTATCTGGACAGCTTAACTACACCTTC.

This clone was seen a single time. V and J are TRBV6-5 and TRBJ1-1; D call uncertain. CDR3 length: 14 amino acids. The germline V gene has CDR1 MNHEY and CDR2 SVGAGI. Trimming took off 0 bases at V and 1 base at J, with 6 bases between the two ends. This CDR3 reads CASSYSGENTEAFF. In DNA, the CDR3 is TGTGCCAGCAGTTACTCTGGAGAGAACACTGAAGCTTTCTTT.

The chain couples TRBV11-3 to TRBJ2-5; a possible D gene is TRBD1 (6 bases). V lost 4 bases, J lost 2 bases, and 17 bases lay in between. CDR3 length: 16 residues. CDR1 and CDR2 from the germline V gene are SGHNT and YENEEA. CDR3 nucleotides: TGTGCCAGCAGCTCTCGAGACAGGTCGGGGCAAGAGACCCAGTACTTC. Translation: CASSSRDRSGQETQYF.

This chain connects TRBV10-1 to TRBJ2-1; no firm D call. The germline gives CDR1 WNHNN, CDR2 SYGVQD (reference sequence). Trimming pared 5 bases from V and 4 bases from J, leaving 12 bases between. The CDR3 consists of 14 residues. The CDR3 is CASSSSLTYNEQFF. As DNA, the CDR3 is TGCGCCAGCAGTTCTAGTTTAACTTACAATGAGCAGTTCTTC.

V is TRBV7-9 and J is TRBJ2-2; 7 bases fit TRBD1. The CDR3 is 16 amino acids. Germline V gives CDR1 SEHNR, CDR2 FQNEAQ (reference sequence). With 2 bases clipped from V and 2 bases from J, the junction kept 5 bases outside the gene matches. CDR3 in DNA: TGTGCCAGCAGCTTAACCGGGACAGATAACACCGGGGAGCTGTTTTTT. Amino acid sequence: CASSLTGTDNTGELFF.

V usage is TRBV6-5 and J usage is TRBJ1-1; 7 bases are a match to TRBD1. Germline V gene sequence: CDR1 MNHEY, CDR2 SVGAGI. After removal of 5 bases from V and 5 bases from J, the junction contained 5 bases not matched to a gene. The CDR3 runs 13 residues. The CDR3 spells CASSIGQATEAFF. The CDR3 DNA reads TGTGCCAGCAGTATAGGACAGGCGACTGAAGCTTTCTTT.

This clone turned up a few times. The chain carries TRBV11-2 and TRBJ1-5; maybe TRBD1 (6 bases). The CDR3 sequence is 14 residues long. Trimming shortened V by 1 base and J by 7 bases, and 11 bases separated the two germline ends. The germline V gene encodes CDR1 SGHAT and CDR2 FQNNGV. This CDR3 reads CASSLAPGEQPQHF. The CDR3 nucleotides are TGTGCCAGCAGCTTAGCCCCAGGGGAACAGCCCCAGCATTTT. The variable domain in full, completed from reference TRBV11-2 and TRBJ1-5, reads EAGVAQSPRYKIIEKRQSVAFWCNPISGHATLYWYQQILGQGPKLLIQFQNNGVVDDSQLPKDRFSAERLKGVDSTLKIQPAKLEDSAVYLCASSLAPGEQPQHFGDGTRLSIL.

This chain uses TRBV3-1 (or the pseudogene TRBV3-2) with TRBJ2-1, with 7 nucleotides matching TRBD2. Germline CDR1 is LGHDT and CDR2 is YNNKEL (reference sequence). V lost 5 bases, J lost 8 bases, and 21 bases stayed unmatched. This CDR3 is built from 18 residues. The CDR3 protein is CASSSRAGRVTSVDEQFF. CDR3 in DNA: TGTGCCAGCAGCTCCCGTGCCGGTCGGGTAACTAGCGTCGATGAGCAGTTCTTC.

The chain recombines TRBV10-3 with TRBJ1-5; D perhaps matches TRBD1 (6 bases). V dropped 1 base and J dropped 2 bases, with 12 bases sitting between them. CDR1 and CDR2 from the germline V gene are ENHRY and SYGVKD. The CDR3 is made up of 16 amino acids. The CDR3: CAISEYRESGNQPQHF. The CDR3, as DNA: TGTGCCATCAGTGAGTACAGGGAATCGGGCAATCAGCCCCAGCATTTT.

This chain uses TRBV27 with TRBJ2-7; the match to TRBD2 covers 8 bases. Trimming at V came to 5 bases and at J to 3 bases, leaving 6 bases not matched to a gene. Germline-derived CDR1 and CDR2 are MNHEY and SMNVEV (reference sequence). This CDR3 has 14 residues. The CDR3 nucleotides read TGTGCCAGCAGTCCCGGGACTAGGGGCTACGAGCAGTACTTC. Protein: CASSPGTRGYEQYF.

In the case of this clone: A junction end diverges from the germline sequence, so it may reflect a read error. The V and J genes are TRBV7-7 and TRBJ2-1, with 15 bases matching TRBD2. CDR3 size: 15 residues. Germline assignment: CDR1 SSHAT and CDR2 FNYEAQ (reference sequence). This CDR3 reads CASSEGLAGGNEQFF. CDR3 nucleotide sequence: TGTGCTAGCAGCGAGGGACTAGCGGGAGGCAATGAGCAGTTCTTC.

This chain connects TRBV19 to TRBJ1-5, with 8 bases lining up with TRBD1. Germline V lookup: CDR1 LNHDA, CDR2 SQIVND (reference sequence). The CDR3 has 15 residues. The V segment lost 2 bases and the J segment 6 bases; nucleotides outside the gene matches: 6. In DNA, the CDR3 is TGTGCCAGTAGTATATCTTCAGGGGGCGGTCAGCCCCAGCATTTT. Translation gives CASSISSGGGQPQHF.

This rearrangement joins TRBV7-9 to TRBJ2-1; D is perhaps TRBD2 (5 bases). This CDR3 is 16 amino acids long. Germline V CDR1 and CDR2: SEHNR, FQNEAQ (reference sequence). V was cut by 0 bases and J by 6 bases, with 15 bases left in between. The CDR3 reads CASSLARSGIANEQFF. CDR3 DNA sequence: TGTGCCAGCAGCTTAGCGCGGAGCGGTATTGCCAATGAGCAGTTCTTC. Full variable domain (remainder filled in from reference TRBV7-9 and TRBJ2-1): DTGVSQNPRHKITKRGQNVTFRCDPISEHNRLYWYRQTLGQGPEFLTYFQNEAQLEKSRLLSDRFSAERPKGSFSTLEIQRTEQGDSAMYLCASSLARSGIANEQFFGPGTRLTVL.

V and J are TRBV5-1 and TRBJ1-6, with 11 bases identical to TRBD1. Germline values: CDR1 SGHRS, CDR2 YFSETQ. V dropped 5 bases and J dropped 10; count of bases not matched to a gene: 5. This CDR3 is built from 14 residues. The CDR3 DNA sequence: TGCGCCAGCAGTCTGGACAGGGGGCAATCACCCCTCCACTTT. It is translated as CASSLDRGQSPLHF.

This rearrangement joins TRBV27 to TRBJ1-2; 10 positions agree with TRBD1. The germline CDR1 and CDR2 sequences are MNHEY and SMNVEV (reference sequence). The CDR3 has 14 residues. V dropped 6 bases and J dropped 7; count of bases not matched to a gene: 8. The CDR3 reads CASRPGQGVVGYTF. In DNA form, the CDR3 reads TGTGCCAGCAGACCCGGACAGGGGGTTGTTGGCTACACCTTC.

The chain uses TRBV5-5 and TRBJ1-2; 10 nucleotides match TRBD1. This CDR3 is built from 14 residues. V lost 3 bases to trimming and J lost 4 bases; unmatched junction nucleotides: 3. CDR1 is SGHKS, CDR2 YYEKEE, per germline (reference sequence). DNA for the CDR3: TGTGCCAGCAGCTGGGACAGGGGTGGCTATGGCTACACCTTC. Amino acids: CASSWDRGGYGYTF.

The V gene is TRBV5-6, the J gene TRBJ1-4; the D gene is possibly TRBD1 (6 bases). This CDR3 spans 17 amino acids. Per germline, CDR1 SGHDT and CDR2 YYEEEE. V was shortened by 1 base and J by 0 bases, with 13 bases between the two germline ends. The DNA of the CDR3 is TGTGCCAGCAGCTTGTGGGGCACAGGGACAACTAATGAAAAACTGTTTTTT. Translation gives CASSLWGTGTTNEKLFF.

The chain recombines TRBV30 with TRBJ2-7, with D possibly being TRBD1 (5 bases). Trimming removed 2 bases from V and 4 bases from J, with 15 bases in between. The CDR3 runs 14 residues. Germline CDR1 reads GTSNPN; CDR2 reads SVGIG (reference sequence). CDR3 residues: CAWSLQGMDYEQYF. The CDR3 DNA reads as TGTGCCTGGAGTCTCCAGGGTATGGATTACGAGCAGTACTTC. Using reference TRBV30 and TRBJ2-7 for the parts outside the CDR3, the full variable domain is SQTIHQWPATLVQPVGSPLSLECTVEGTSNPNLYWYRQAAGRGLQLLFYSVGIGQISSEVPQNLSASRPQDRQFILSSKKLLLSDSGFYLCAWSLQGMDYEQYFGPGTRLTVT.

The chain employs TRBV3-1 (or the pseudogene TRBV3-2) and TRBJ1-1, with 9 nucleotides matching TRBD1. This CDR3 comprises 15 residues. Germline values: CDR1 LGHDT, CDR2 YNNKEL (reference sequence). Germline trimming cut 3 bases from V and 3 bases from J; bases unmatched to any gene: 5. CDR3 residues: CASSHPTGGDTEAFF. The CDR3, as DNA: TGTGCCAGCAGCCACCCGACAGGGGGAGACACTGAAGCTTTCTTT.

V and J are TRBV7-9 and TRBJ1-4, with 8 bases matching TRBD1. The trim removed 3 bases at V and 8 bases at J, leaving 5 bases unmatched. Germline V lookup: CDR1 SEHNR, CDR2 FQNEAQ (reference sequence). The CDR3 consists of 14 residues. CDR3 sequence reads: CASSFRGPTEKLFF. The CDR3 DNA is TGTGCCAGCAGCTTCAGGGGGCCAACAGAAAAACTGTTTTTT. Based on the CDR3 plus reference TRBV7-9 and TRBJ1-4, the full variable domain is DTGVSQNPRHKITKRGQNVTFRCDPISEHNRLYWYRQTLGQGPEFLTYFQNEAQLEKSRLLSDRFSAERPKGSFSTLEIQRTEQGDSAMYLCASSFRGPTEKLFFGSGTQLSVL.

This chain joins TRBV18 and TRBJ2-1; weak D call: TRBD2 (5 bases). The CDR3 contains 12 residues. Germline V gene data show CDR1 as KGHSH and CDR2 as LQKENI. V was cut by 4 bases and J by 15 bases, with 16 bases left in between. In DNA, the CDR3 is TGTGCCAGCTCACGGGATGAGGGTTCGAGGTTCTTC. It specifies CASSRDEGSRFF.